What follows are 20 T cell receptor beta chains derived from one specimen sequenced in a study of OX40 agonist ivuxolimab in advanced cancers. Sequencing used immunoSEQ multiplex PCR; TCRdb keeps in-frame clones, though not all of them. This table has about 19,000 clones, about two thirds appearing once. This specimen was CD4+ or CD8+ T cells sorted from blood, taken in a trial of the OX40 agonist ivuxolimab. The receptor set was obtained from an adult with an advanced solid tumor such as melanoma, head and neck, liver or kidney cancer.

The J gene is TRBJ2-3, the V gene TRBV25-1; D remains unclear. The CDR3 extends over 14 amino acids. The V end lost 0 bases, the J end lost 9 bases, and 13 bases lay between the germline ends. Germline values: CDR1 MGHDK, CDR2 SYGVNS. CDR3 region: CASSEYTFSSTQYF. The CDR3 DNA follows: TGTGCCAGCAGTGAATATACCTTTTCCTCAACGCAGTATTTT.

V is TRBV28 and J is TRBJ2-4; 9 positions agree with TRBD2. After removal of 2 bases from V and 6 bases from J, the junction contained 5 bases not matched to a gene. Germline CDR1 MDHEN, CDR2 SYDVKM. The CDR3 loop spans 15 amino acids. The CDR3 here is CASSLAGGNLNIQYF. The CDR3 DNA follows: TGTGCCAGCAGTTTAGCGGGAGGGAACTTAAACATTCAGTACTTC.

The chain uses TRBV28 and TRBJ2-7; D not resolved. The CDR3 sequence is 13 residues long. Per the germline V gene, CDR1 is MDHEN and CDR2 is SYDVKM. Trimming took 3 bases from V and 3 from J, leaving 9 bases between them. This CDR3 is CASSLPGSYEQYF. CDR3 bases: TGTGCCAGCAGTTTGCCCGGAAGCTACGAGCAGTACTTC.

The gene calls are TRBV6-1 and TRBJ1-3; D unclear. Trimming removed 7 bases at V and 4 bases at J, with 14 bases between. Germline CDR1 and CDR2: MNHNS and SASEGT. CDR3 length equals 14 residues. The CDR3 nucleotides read TGTGCCAGCACTGCTCGGGGTTCAGGAAACACCATATATTTT. Amino acids: CASTARGSGNTIYF.

J is TRBJ2-3 and V is TRBV4-2; maybe TRBD2 (6 bases). Germline V lookup: CDR1 LGHNA, CDR2 YNFKEQ. The CDR3 spans 15 residues. The germline V and J ends were trimmed by 1 base and 2 bases, with 10 bases remaining between them. The CDR3: CASSQGEADTDTQYF. The CDR3 DNA reads TGTGCCAGCAGCCAAGGGGAGGCGGACACAGATACGCAGTATTTT.

V and J are TRBV19 and TRBJ2-5, with TRBD2 identical over 8 bases. The end of the DNA aligns better with TRBJ2-7, so the J call may be wrong. The germline gives CDR1 LNHDA, CDR2 SQIVND (reference sequence). The CDR3 has 13 amino acids. CDR3 DNA sequence: TGTGCCAGTCGGGAGGGGAGCTCCTACGAGCAGTACTTC. Amino acid sequence: CASREGSSYEQYF.

V usage is TRBV27 and J usage is TRBJ2-2; 10 bases fit TRBD1. The junction had 6 bases not matched to a gene; V was cut back by 5 bases and J by 3 bases. Germline assignment: CDR1 MNHEY and CDR2 SMNVEV (reference sequence). This CDR3 is built from 16 residues. As DNA, the CDR3 is TGTGCCAGCAGTCAACGACAGGGGGCCTACACCGGGGAGCTGTTTTTT. Amino acids: CASSQRQGAYTGELFF.

This chain links TRBV4-2 with TRBJ2-5; 11 nucleotides match TRBD2. Germline V lookup: CDR1 LGHNA, CDR2 YNFKEQ. The junction had 8 bases not matched to a gene; V was cut back by 2 bases and J by 3 bases. The CDR3 length is 17 residues. The DNA for the CDR3 is TGTGCCAGCAGCCAACTCGTAGCGGGGGGGCTTAAAGAGACCCAGTACTTC. It yields the protein CASSQLVAGGLKETQYF.

V usage is TRBV7-2 and J usage is TRBJ2-7, with D tentatively TRBD1 (5 bases). The CDR3 runs 13 residues. The V end was cut by 2 bases, the J end by 2 bases, with 7 bases between. Germline loops: CDR1 SGHTA, CDR2 FQGNSA. The CDR3 is CASSLMGPYEQYF. In DNA, the CDR3 is TGTGCCAGCAGCTTAATGGGGCCCTACGAGCAGTACTTC.

The chain has TRBV7-9 and TRBJ1-5; the match to TRBD1 covers 7 bases. The germline V gene has CDR1 SEHNR and CDR2 FQNEAQ (reference sequence). J gave up 4 bases and V 1 base, and 4 bases lay outside the gene matches. There are 15 residues in the CDR3. The CDR3 sequence is CASSLEGTENQPQHF. The CDR3 coding sequence is TGTGCCAGCAGCTTAGAAGGGACAGAGAATCAGCCCCAGCATTTT.

This clone was detected a few times. The rearrangement uses TRBV5-6 and TRBJ2-5, with 13 nucleotides matching TRBD2. This CDR3 comprises 17 residues. V dropped 3 bases and J dropped 2; count of bases not matched to a gene: 7. Germline values: CDR1 SGHDT, CDR2 YYEEEE. CDR3 loop: CASSYRTSGGRQETQYF. DNA of the CDR3: TGTGCCAGCAGCTATAGGACTAGCGGGGGCCGACAAGAGACCCAGTACTTC.

This clone occurred once. The chain joins TRBV11-2 to TRBJ2-5; 10 nucleotides align to TRBD2. Trimming cost V 4 bases and J 5 bases; bases outside gene matches: 7. The CDR3 is 15 amino acids. Per germline, CDR1 SGHAT and CDR2 FQNNGV. The CDR3 here is CASSSAGGFLETQYF. In nucleotides, the CDR3 is TGTGCCAGCAGCTCAGCGGGAGGGTTTTTGGAGACCCAGTACTTC.

This chain joins TRBV19 and TRBJ1-1; D is uncertain. Germline V gene data show CDR1 as LNHDA and CDR2 as SQIVND (reference sequence). V lost 8 bases to trimming and J lost 0 bases, with 7 bases between them. The CDR3 is 12 residues long. DNA of the CDR3: TGTGCCAGTTCGACCCTGAACACTGAAGCTTTCTTT. As protein: CASSTLNTEAFF.

The rearrangement links TRBV9 to TRBJ2-1; TRBD1 matches 7 bases. This CDR3 comprises 15 residues. Germline CDR1 SGDLS, CDR2 YYNGEE. V trimming: 2 bases; J trimming: 6 bases; junction bases outside the gene matches: 8. The CDR3, as DNA: TGTGCCAGCAGCGTTGCAAGACAGGGTCGCAATGAGCAGTTCTTC. Protein: CASSVARQGRNEQFF.

CDR3 loop: CASSQEATSGGTDTQYF. DNA for the CDR3: TGTGCCAGCAGCCAAGAAGCGACTAGCGGGGGTACAGATACGCAGTATTTT. The chain joins TRBV4-2 to TRBJ2-3; 12 bases line up with TRBD2. The CDR3 has 17 residues. The germline gives CDR1 LGHNA, CDR2 YNFKEQ. V dropped 0 bases and J dropped 3; count of bases not matched to a gene: 4.

Points on this clone: Within the sample, other DNA sequences also encode this same CDR3. CDR3 coding DNA: TGTGCCAGCAGCCCCGATTGGCAAACAGATACGCAGTATTTT. Protein product: CASSPDWQTDTQYF. This chain joins TRBV7-6 and TRBJ2-3; D gene unclear. From germline, CDR1 is SGHVS and CDR2 FNYEAQ. The germline V and J ends were trimmed by 5 bases and 3 bases, with 12 bases remaining between them. CDR3 length: 14 amino acids. Together with reference TRBV7-6 and TRBJ2-3, the CDR3 gives the full variable domain: GAGVSQSPRYKVTKRGQDVALRCDPISGHVSLYWYRQALGQGPEFLTYFNYEAQQDKSGLPNDRFSAERPEGSISTLTIQRTEQRDSAMYRCASSPDWQTDTQYFGPGTRLTVL.

The genes are TRBV5-6 and TRBJ2-7; 9 nucleotides align to TRBD1. V shed 7 bases and J 7 bases; nucleotides not matched to a gene: 6. The length of the CDR3 is 12 residues. Germline values: CDR1 SGHDT, CDR2 YYEEEE. This CDR3 is CASCYRGQEQYF. The CDR3 nucleotides are TGTGCCAGCTGCTACAGGGGGCAGGAGCAGTACTTC.

The CDR3 protein is CASSPLQGMDTEAFF. CDR3 in DNA: TGTGCCAGCAGCCCCCTTCAGGGTATGGACACTGAAGCTTTCTTT. This chain connects TRBV27 to TRBJ1-1; a possible D gene is TRBD1 (5 bases). V lost 6 bases to trimming and J lost 3 bases, with 17 bases between them. The CDR3 has 15 amino acids. Germline V CDR1 and CDR2: MNHEY, SMNVEV (reference sequence).

This clone has only one observation. The junction shows a germline mismatch at one end, possibly a read error. The CDR3 protein is CVSKGGTYEQYF. The CDR3 nucleotides are TGCGTCAGCAAGGGCGGGACCTACGAGCAGTACTTC. The V and J genes are TRBV5-1 and TRBJ2-7; possibly TRBD2 for D (6 bases). The germline gives CDR1 SGHRS, CDR2 YFSETQ. This CDR3 is 12 amino acids long. Drawing the rest from reference TRBV5-1 and TRBJ2-7, the complete variable domain is KAGVTQTPRYLIKTRGQQVTLSCSPISGHRSVSWYQQTPGQGLQFLFEYFSETQRNKGNFPGRFSGRQFSNSRSEMNVSTLELGDSALYLCVSKGGTYEQYFGPGTRLTVT.

CDR3 sequence reads: CATRTGAEAFF. The CDR3 DNA reads TGTGCCACCCGGACAGGGGCTGAAGCTTTCTTT. The chain recombines TRBV10-3 with TRBJ1-1; 9 nucleotides line up with TRBD1. The CDR3 has 11 residues. J lost 6 bases, V lost 10 bases, and 3 bases had no gene match. CDR1 and CDR2 (germline): ENHRY, SYGVKD.